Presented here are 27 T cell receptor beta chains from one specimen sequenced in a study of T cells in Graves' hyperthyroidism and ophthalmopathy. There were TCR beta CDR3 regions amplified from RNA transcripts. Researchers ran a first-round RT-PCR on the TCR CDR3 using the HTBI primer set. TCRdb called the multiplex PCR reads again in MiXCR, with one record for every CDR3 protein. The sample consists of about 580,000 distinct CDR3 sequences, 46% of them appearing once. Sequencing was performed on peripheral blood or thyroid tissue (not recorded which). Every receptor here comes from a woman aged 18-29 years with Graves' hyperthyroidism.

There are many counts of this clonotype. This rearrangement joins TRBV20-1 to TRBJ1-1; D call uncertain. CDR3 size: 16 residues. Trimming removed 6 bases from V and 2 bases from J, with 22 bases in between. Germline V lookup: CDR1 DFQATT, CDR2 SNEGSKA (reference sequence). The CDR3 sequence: CSAGWRLEGSNTEAFF. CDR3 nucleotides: TGCAGTGCCGGGTGGAGGTTGGAAGGGTCCAACACTGAAGCTTTCTTT.

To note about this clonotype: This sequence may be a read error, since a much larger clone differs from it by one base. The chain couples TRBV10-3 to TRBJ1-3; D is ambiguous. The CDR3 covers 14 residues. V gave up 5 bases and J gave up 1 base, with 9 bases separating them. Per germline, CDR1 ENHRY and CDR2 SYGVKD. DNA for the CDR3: TGTGCCATCAGTCTAACAAAATCTGGAAACACCATATATTTT. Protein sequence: CAISLTKSGNTIYF.

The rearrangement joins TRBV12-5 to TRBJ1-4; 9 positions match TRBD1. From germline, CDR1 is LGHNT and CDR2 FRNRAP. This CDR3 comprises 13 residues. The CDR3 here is CASNRDRAEKLFF. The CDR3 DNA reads TGTGCCAGCAACCGGGACAGGGCAGAAAAACTGTTTTTT.

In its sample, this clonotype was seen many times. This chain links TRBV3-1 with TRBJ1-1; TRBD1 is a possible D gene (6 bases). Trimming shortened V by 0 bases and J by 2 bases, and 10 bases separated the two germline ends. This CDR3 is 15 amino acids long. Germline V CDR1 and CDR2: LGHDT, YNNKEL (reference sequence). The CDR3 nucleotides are TGTGCCAGCAGCCAAGAGACAGGACTCAACACTGAAGCTTTCTTT. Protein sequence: CASSQETGLNTEAFF.

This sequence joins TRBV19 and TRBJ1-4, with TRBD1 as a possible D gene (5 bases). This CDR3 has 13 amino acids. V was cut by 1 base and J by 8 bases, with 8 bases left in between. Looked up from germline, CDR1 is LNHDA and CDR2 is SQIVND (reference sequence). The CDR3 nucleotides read TGTGCCAGTAGTATAGCGGGGCGGGAAAAACTGTTTTTT. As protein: CASSIAGREKLFF.

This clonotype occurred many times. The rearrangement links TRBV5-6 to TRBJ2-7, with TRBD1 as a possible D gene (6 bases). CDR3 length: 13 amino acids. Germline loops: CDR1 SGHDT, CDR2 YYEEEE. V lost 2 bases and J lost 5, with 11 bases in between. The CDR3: CASSFLGAHEQYF. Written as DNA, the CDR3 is TGTGCCAGCAGCTTCCTGGGGGCCCACGAGCAGTACTTC.

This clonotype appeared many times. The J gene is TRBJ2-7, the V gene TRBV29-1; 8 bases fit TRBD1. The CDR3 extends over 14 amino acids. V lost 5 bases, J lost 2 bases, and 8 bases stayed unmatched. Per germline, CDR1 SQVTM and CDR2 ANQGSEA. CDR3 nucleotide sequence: TGCAGCGTTCGTCCCGGGACAGGACCCTACGAGCAGTACTTC. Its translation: CSVRPGTGPYEQYF.

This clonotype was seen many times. The CDR3 DNA sequence: TGTGCCAGCAGCAGCCTTTATAGCAATCAGCCCCAGCATTTT. Its protein is CASSSLYSNQPQHF. This chain connects TRBV6-5 to TRBJ1-5; D call uncertain. V lost 6 bases, J lost 0 bases, and 9 bases lay in between. The germline V gene encodes CDR1 MNHEY and CDR2 SVGAGI. The CDR3 contains 14 residues.

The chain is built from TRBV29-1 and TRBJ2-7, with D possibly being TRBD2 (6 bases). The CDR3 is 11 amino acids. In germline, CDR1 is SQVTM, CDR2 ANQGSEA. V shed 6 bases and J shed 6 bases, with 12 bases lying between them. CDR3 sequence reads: CSVVGGAEQYF. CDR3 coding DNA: TGCAGCGTAGTAGGAGGGGCCGAGCAGTACTTC.

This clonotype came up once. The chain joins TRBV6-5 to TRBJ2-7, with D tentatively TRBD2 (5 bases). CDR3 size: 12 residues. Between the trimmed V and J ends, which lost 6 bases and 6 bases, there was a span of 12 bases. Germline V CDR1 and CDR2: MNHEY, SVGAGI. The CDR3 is CASSNGEGEQYF. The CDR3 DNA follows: TGTGCCAGCAGCAATGGAGAGGGCGAGCAGTACTTC.

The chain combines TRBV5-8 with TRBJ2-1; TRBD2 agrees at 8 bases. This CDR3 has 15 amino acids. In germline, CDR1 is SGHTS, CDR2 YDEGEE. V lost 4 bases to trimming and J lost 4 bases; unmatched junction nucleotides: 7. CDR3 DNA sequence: TGTGCCAGCAGCCCAGCGGGAGCGGCGTACAATGAGCAGTTCTTC. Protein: CASSPAGAAYNEQFF.

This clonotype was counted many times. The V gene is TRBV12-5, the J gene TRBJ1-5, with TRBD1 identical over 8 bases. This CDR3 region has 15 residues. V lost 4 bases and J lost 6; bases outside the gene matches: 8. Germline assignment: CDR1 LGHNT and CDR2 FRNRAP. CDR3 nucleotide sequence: TGTGCTAGTGGTTCGGACCAGGGGGCGAGTCAGCCCCAGCATTTT. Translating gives CASGSDQGASQPQHF.

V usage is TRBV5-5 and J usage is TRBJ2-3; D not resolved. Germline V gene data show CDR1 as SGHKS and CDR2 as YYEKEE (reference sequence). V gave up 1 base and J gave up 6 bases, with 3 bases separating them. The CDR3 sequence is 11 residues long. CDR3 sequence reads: CASSLKDTQYF. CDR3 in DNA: TGTGCCAGCAGCTTGAAGGATACGCAGTATTTT.

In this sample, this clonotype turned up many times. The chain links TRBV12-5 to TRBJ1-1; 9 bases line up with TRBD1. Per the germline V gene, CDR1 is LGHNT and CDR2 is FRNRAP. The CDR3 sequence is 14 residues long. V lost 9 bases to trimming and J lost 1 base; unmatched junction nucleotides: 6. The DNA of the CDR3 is TGTGCTAGCTACAGGGGGCGCAGGAACACTGAAGCTTTCTTT. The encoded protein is CASYRGRRNTEAFF.

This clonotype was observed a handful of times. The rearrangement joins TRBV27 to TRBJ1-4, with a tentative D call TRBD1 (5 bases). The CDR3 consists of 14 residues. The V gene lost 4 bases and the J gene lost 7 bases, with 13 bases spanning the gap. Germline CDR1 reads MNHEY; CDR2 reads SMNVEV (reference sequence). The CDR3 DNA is TGTGCCAGCAGTTGGGGGATTGGGGTTGAAAAACTGTTTTTT. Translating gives CASSWGIGVEKLFF.

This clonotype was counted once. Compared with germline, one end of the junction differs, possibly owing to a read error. As DNA, the CDR3 is TGCGCCAGCAGCAGGACAGGGGACCCTAATGAGCGGTACTTC. Protein product: CASSRTGDPNERYF. V gene TRBV5-1 combines with J gene TRBJ2-7, with 9 bases that match TRBD1. Germline values: CDR1 SGHRS, CDR2 YFSETQ. The CDR3 runs 14 residues. Looking up the rest from reference TRBV5-1 and TRBJ2-7 gives the full variable domain: KAGVTQTPRYLIKTRGQQVTLSCSPISGHRSVSWYQQTPGQGLQFLFEYFSETQRNKGNFPGRFSGRQFSNSRSEMNVSTLELGDSALYLCASSRTGDPNERYFGPGTRLTVT.

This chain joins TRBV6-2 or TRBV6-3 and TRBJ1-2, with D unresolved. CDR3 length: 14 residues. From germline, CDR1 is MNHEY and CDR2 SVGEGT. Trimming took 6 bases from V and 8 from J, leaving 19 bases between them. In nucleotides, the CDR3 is TGTGCCAGCAGAGTTTTGTTACGGGGTAACGGCTACACCTTC. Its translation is CASRVLLRGNGYTF.

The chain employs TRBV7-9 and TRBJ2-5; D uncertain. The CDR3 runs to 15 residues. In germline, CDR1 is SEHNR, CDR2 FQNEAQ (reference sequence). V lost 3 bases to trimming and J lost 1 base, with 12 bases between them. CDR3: CASSFEPRRQETQYF. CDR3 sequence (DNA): TGTGCCAGCAGCTTTGAGCCGCGGCGCCAAGAGACCCAGTACTTC.

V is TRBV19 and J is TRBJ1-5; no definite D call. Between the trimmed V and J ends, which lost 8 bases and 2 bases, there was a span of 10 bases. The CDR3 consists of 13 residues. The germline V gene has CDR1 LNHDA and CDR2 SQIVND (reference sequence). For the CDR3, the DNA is TGTGCCAGTGATTTGAAGGGCAATCAGCCCCAGCATTTT. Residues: CASDLKGNQPQHF.

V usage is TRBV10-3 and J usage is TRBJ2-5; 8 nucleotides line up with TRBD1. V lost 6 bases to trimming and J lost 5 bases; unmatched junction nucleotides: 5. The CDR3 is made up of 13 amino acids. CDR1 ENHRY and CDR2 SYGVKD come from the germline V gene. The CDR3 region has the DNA TGTGCCATCAGAGGACAGGGAGGCGAGACCCAGTACTTC. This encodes CAIRGQGGETQYF.

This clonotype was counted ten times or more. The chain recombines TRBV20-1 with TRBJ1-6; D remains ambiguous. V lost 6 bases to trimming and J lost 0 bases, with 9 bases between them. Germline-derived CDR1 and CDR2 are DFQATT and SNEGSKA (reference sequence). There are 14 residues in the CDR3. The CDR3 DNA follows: TGCAGTGCGAGAACGAGCTCCTATAATTCACCCCTCCACTTT. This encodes CSARTSSYNSPLHF.

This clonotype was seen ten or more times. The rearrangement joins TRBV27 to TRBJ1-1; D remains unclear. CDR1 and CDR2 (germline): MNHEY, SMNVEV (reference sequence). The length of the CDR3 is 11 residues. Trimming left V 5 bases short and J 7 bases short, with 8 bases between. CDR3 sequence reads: CASSTTDEAFF. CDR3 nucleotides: TGTGCCAGCAGTACTACCGATGAAGCTTTCTTT.

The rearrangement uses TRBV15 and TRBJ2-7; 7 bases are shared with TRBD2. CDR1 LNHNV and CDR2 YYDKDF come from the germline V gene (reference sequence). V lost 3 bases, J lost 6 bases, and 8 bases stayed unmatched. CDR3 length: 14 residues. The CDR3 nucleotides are TGTGCCACCAGCAGCCACTATTGGGAGGGCGAGCAGTACTTC. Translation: CATSSHYWEGEQYF. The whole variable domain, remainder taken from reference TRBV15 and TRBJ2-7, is DAMVIQNPRYQVTQFGKPVTLSCSQTLNHNVMYWYQQKSSQAPKLLFHYYDKDFNNEADTPDNFQSRRPNTSFCFLDIRSPGLGDTAMYLCATSSHYWEGEQYFGPGTRLTVT.

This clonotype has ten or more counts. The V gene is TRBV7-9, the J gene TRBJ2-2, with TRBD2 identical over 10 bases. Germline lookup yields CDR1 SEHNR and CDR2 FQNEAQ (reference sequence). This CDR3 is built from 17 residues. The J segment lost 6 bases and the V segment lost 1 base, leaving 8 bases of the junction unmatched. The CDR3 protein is CASSLVDASGSSGELFF. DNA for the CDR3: TGTGCCAGCAGCTTAGTGGATGCTAGCGGGAGTTCCGGGGAGCTGTTTTTT. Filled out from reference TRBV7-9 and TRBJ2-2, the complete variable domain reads DTGVSQNPRHKITKRGQNVTFRCDPISEHNRLYWYRQTLGQGPEFLTYFQNEAQLEKSRLLSDRFSAERPKGSFSTLEIQRTEQGDSAMYLCASSLVDASGSSGELFFGEGSRLTVL.

In DNA form, the CDR3 reads TGTGCCACCAGCACAAGACGGGAAAATCAGCCCCAGCATTTT. This translates into CATSTRRENQPQHF. The gene calls are TRBV15 and TRBJ1-5; D remains ambiguous. Trimming removed 4 bases from V and 4 bases from J, with 11 bases in between. The CDR3 extends over 14 amino acids. The germline V gene has CDR1 LNHNV and CDR2 YYDKDF (reference sequence).

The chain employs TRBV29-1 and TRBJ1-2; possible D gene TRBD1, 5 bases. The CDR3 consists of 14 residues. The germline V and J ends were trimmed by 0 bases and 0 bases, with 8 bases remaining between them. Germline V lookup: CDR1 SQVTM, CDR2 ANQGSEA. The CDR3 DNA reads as TGCAGCGTTGAAGACCAGGGAGCTAACTATGGCTACACCTTC. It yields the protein CSVEDQGANYGYTF.

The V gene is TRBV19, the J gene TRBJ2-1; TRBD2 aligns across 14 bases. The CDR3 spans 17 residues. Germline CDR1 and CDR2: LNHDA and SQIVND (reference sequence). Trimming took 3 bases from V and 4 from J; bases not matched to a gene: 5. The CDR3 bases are TGTGCCAGTAGTATGGGACTAGCGGGAGTTAGTTACAATGAGCAGTTCTTC. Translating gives CASSMGLAGVSYNEQFF.